These 27 T cell receptor beta chains were sequenced from one sample in a study of beta chain features in type 1 diabetes. TCRB transcripts that were expressed got sequenced, as all of the isolated RNA had been reverse transcribed. Sequenced by immunoSEQ multiplex PCR; TCRdb stores in-frame clones only, minus some. The repertoire consists of 130,000 to 150,000 clones, with less than 11% occurring once and the leading ten covering under 1.5%. Input material: naive CD4+ T cells from blood. These receptors were collected from a man between 18 and 29 years old in good health.

This rearrangement joins TRBV6-5 to TRBJ2-7; D perhaps matches TRBD2 (6 bases). Trimming shortened V by 3 bases and J by 5 bases, and 11 bases separated the two germline ends. This CDR3 region has 13 residues. Looked up from germline, CDR1 is MNHEY and CDR2 is SVGAGI. The CDR3 nucleotides read TGTGCCAGCAGTTATTGGAGGGGAAACGAGCAGTACTTC. This codes for CASSYWRGNEQYF.

This clone occurred a few times. The chain uses TRBV5-4 and TRBJ2-1; D may be TRBD2 (6 bases). The CDR3 covers 14 residues. V was cut by 4 bases and J by 8 bases, with 16 bases left in between. Germline values: CDR1 SGHNT, CDR2 YYREEE (reference sequence). CDR3 sequence: CASSQRPGGDEQFF. The CDR3 coding sequence is TGTGCCAGCAGCCAGAGGCCCGGCGGGGATGAGCAGTTCTTC.

This clone was recorded at least ten times. The chain recombines TRBV7-2 with TRBJ1-6, with 8 bases matching TRBD1. Germline V gene lookup returns CDR1 SGHTA and CDR2 FQGNSA. CDR3 length equals 15 residues. V trimming: 3 bases; J trimming: 7 bases; junction bases outside the gene matches: 5. The chain's CDR3 is CASSFQGAGNSPLHF. CDR3 nucleotides: TGTGCCAGCAGCTTCCAGGGGGCCGGGAATTCACCCCTCCACTTT.

The chain carries TRBV2 and TRBJ2-7; 9 bases match TRBD1. This CDR3 spans 14 amino acids. Germline lookup yields CDR1 SNHLY and CDR2 FYNNEI. V shed 6 bases, J shed 7 bases, and the junction held 10 bases outside the gene matches. CDR3 sequence: CASSQGGQGGEQYF. DNA for the CDR3: TGTGCCAGCAGCCAGGGGGGACAGGGCGGGGAGCAGTACTTC.

V and J are TRBV7-9 and TRBJ1-6, with D possibly matching TRBD1 (5 bases). CDR3 size: 15 residues. Trimming stripped 4 bases from V and 7 bases from J, with 14 bases between. CDR1 and CDR2 (germline): SEHNR, FQNEAQ (reference sequence). The CDR3 here is CASSYDDRPNSPLHF. The CDR3 DNA reads as TGTGCCAGCAGCTACGACGACAGACCAAATTCACCCCTCCACTTT.

J is TRBJ2-7 and V is TRBV5-1; 8 bases align to TRBD1. Per the germline V gene, CDR1 is SGHRS and CDR2 is YFSETQ. The CDR3 consists of 15 residues. V lost 3 bases, J lost 2 bases, and 7 bases stayed unmatched. The CDR3 DNA is TGCGCCAGCAGCTCCAGGGGGCGCGATACCTACGAGCAGTACTTC. Translating it yields CASSSRGRDTYEQYF.

The chain has TRBV6-1 and TRBJ2-7; a weak D match, TRBD1 (5 bases). There are 11 residues in the CDR3. From germline, CDR1 is MNHNS and CDR2 SASEGT. Trimming stripped 3 bases from V and 8 bases from J, with 8 bases between. The CDR3 bases are TGTGCCAGCAGTGACAGGGTTCAGCAGTACTTC. Protein sequence: CASSDRVQQYF.

The chain uses TRBV5-1 and TRBJ2-1; 9 bases are shared with TRBD2. V lost 9 bases, J lost 4 bases, and 11 bases stayed unmatched. CDR1 and CDR2 from the germline V gene are SGHRS and YFSETQ. The length of the CDR3 is 15 residues. The CDR3 reads CATNPGGGAYNEQFF. The CDR3 DNA reads as TGCGCCACCAACCCGGGCGGGGGGGCTTACAATGAGCAGTTCTTC.

J is TRBJ2-7 and V is TRBV7-8; D remains ambiguous. CDR1 and CDR2 from the germline V gene are SGHVS and FQNEAQ. The CDR3 is made up of 14 amino acids. The germline V and J ends were trimmed by 5 bases and 3 bases, with 14 bases remaining between them. The DNA of the CDR3 is TGTGCCAGCAGCCCCCAGATCCTTGGCTACGAGCAGTACTTC. It yields the protein CASSPQILGYEQYF.

J is TRBJ2-1 and V is TRBV5-1; D is possibly TRBD2 (6 bases). Trimming cost V 4 bases and J 8 bases, with 19 bases left between them. The CDR3 runs 15 residues. Germline values: CDR1 SGHRS, CDR2 YFSETQ. The DNA of the CDR3 is TGCGCCAGCAGCGTCGAGCTCACTAGCCCGGATGAGCAGTTCTTC. Translating it yields CASSVELTSPDEQFF.

This clone showed up just a few times. The V call is TRBV7-3, the J call TRBJ2-3; TRBD2 agrees at 8 bases. After removal of 5 bases from V and 5 bases from J, the junction contained 15 bases not matched to a gene. The germline V gene encodes CDR1 SGHTA and CDR2 FQGTGA. The length of the CDR3 is 17 residues. The CDR3 loop is CASSQGISGGHQDTQYF. CDR3 sequence (DNA): TGTGCCAGCAGCCAGGGAATAAGCGGGGGTCATCAAGATACGCAGTATTTT.

The chain uses TRBV7-3 and TRBJ2-2; 10 bases line up with TRBD1. This CDR3 contains 15 residues. V shed 6 bases, J shed 6 bases, and the junction held 7 bases outside the gene matches. Germline lookup yields CDR1 SGHTA and CDR2 FQGTGA. CDR3 DNA: TGTGCCAGCAGTTTGACAGGGGGCAACTCCGGGGAGCTGTTTTTT. Translated, it gives CASSLTGGNSGELFF.

The rearrangement links TRBV18 to TRBJ1-4, with 12 nucleotides matching TRBD1. This CDR3 spans 15 amino acids. Germline V lookup: CDR1 KGHSH, CDR2 LQKENI. With 6 bases clipped from V and 6 bases from J, the junction kept 5 bases outside the gene matches. The CDR3 DNA reads as TGTGCCAGCTCCCCAGGGACAGGGGGCGATGAAAAACTGTTTTTT. Protein product: CASSPGTGGDEKLFF. Supplemented by reference TRBV18 and TRBJ1-4, the full variable domain reads NAGVMQNPRHLVRRRGQEARLRCSPMKGHSHVYWYRQLPEEGLKFMVYLQKENIIDESGMPKERFSAEFPKEGPSILRIQQVVRGDSAAYFCASSPGTGGDEKLFFGSGTQLSVL.

The chain employs TRBV5-1 and TRBJ1-3; no firm D call. This CDR3 has 16 residues. Germline loops: CDR1 SGHRS, CDR2 YFSETQ. V shed 0 bases and J shed 0 bases, with 10 bases lying between them. This CDR3 reads CASSLVGISSGNTIYF. The CDR3 region has the DNA TGCGCCAGCAGCTTGGTTGGCATATCCTCTGGAAACACCATATATTTT.

V gene TRBV28 combines with J gene TRBJ2-2, with TRBD1 identical over 10 bases. The CDR3 runs 16 residues. Trimming removed 6 bases from V and 2 bases from J; junction bases left unmatched: 6. The germline CDR1 and CDR2 sequences are MDHEN and SYDVKM. The chain's CDR3 is CASRTDRGGNTGELFF. CDR3 nucleotide sequence: TGTGCCAGCAGAACGGACAGGGGGGGAAACACCGGGGAGCTGTTTTTT.

The V gene is TRBV19, the J gene TRBJ1-5, with a possible D match to TRBD1 (6 bases). V lost 0 bases, J lost 0 bases, and 12 bases lay in between. Germline lookup yields CDR1 LNHDA and CDR2 SQIVND (reference sequence). The CDR3 has 17 residues. The CDR3 DNA sequence: TGTGCCAGTAGTATAGATTGGGACACTTATAGCAATCAGCCCCAGCATTTT. It is translated as CASSIDWDTYSNQPQHF.

This clone was seen more than once but under ten times. This sequence joins TRBV5-1 and TRBJ2-2; 12 bases align to TRBD2. Germline V gene data show CDR1 as SGHRS and CDR2 as YFSETQ. This CDR3 spans 16 amino acids. The junction had 8 bases not matched to a gene; V was cut back by 4 bases and J by 7 bases. This chain's CDR3 is CASSAGGLAGIGELFF. DNA for the CDR3: TGCGCCAGCAGCGCGGGAGGACTAGCGGGGATCGGGGAGCTGTTTTTT. The full variable domain, its missing parts supplied by reference TRBV5-1 and TRBJ2-2, is KAGVTQTPRYLIKTRGQQVTLSCSPISGHRSVSWYQQTPGQGLQFLFEYFSETQRNKGNFPGRFSGRQFSNSRSEMNVSTLELGDSALYLCASSAGGLAGIGELFFGEGSRLTVL.

This clone was detected a few times. The chain carries TRBV5-6 and TRBJ1-1, with D uncertain. Germline CDR1 is SGHDT and CDR2 is YYEEEE. V gave up 4 bases and J gave up 4 bases, with 11 bases separating them. The length of the CDR3 is 13 residues. The CDR3 DNA sequence: TGTGCCAGCAGCCCCCGGGTTGGCACTGAAGCTTTCTTT. As protein: CASSPRVGTEAFF.

V gene TRBV5-4 combines with J gene TRBJ2-7; possible D gene TRBD1, 6 bases. CDR1 and CDR2 (germline): SGHNT, YYREEE (reference sequence). The CDR3 spans 15 residues. Trimming cost V 0 bases and J 2 bases, with 12 bases left between them. Here the CDR3 reads CASSLGATGTYEQYF. In nucleotides, the CDR3 is TGTGCCAGCAGCTTGGGGGCTACAGGGACCTACGAGCAGTACTTC.

This clone was observed a handful of times. V and J are TRBV7-2 and TRBJ2-5; D may be TRBD2 (6 bases). The V and J ends lost 2 bases and 0 bases respectively, with 13 bases between them. Germline assignment: CDR1 SGHTA and CDR2 FQGNSA. There are 16 residues in the CDR3. The CDR3: CASSLLWREDQETQYF. The CDR3 bases are TGTGCCAGCAGCTTATTGTGGCGGGAAGACCAAGAGACCCAGTACTTC. The full variable domain, completed using reference TRBV7-2 and TRBJ2-5, is GAGVSQSPSNKVTEKGKDVELRCDPISGHTALYWYRQSLGQGLEFLIYFQGNSAPDKSGLPSDRFSAERTGGSVSTLTIQRTQQEDSAVYLCASSLLWREDQETQYFGPGTRLLVL.

This sequence joins TRBV30 and TRBJ1-1; a weak D match, TRBD1 (5 bases). Germline values: CDR1 GTSNPN, CDR2 SVGIG (reference sequence). The V end was cut by 2 bases, the J end by 5 bases, with 12 bases between. The CDR3 has 13 residues. The CDR3 DNA follows: TGTGCCTGGAGTACCCCAGGGTTTACTGAAGCTTTCTTT. Protein sequence: CAWSTPGFTEAFF. Using reference TRBV30 and TRBJ1-1 for the parts outside the CDR3, the full variable domain is SQTIHQWPATLVQPVGSPLSLECTVEGTSNPNLYWYRQAAGRGLQLLFYSVGIGQISSEVPQNLSASRPQDRQFILSSKKLLLSDSGFYLCAWSTPGFTEAFFGQGTRLTVV.

The rearrangement uses TRBV5-1 and TRBJ1-2, with D maybe TRBD1 (6 bases). V was clipped by 7 bases and J by 1 base, with 14 bases between them. Germline-derived CDR1 and CDR2 are SGHRS and YFSETQ. The CDR3 has 14 amino acids. The CDR3 bases are TGCGCCAGCTCGCGGGCAGGGGATAACTATGGCTACACCTTC. This translates into CASSRAGDNYGYTF.

V is TRBV18 and J is TRBJ2-7; TRBD1 matches 12 bases. The CDR3 is 16 amino acids. The germline V gene has CDR1 KGHSH and CDR2 LQKENI. With 3 bases clipped from V and 4 bases from J, the junction kept 7 bases outside the gene matches. This chain's CDR3 is CASSPRGTGGGYEQYF. The DNA of the CDR3 is TGTGCCAGCTCACCCCGGGGGACAGGGGGCGGATACGAGCAGTACTTC.

This clone was seen a few times. The chain couples TRBV28 to TRBJ2-7; possible D gene TRBD2, 5 bases. The CDR3 loop spans 14 amino acids. V was clipped by 3 bases and J by 3 bases, with 12 bases between them. Per the germline V gene, CDR1 is MDHEN and CDR2 is SYDVKM. DNA for the CDR3: TGTGCCAGCAGTTTGTCCCCTGGACTCTACGAGCAGTACTTC. It codes for CASSLSPGLYEQYF.

This clone was found a few times. This chain connects TRBV9 to TRBJ1-4, with a tentative D call TRBD1 (6 bases). Deletions cut 3 bases from V and 1 base from J, with 10 bases between. Germline assignment: CDR1 SGDLS and CDR2 YYNGEE. The CDR3 length is 15 residues. The CDR3 bases are TGTGCCAGCAGCGGGGGGCCGGTAACTAATGAAAAACTGTTTTTT. Translated: CASSGGPVTNEKLFF.

The V and J genes are TRBV11-3 and TRBJ2-3, with TRBD2 matching 7 bases. There are 15 residues in the CDR3. Germline V gene data show CDR1 as SGHNT and CDR2 as YENEEA. J gave up 3 bases and V 5 bases, and 8 bases lay outside the gene matches. The CDR3 nucleotides read TGTGCCAGCAGCGCCCTGGGGGGGTCAACAGATACGCAGTATTTT. This gives the protein CASSALGGSTDTQYF.

Only a few counts were recorded for this clone. The genes are TRBV29-1 and TRBJ2-5; TRBD1 is a possible D gene (6 bases). V shed 4 bases and J shed 1 base, with 7 bases lying between them. CDR1 and CDR2 (germline): SQVTM, ANQGSEA. CDR3 size: 12 residues. The CDR3 here is CSVGGPQETQYF. DNA for the CDR3: TGCAGCGTTGGGGGGCCCCAAGAGACCCAGTACTTC. Based on the CDR3 plus reference TRBV29-1 and TRBJ2-5, the full variable domain is SAVISQKPSRDICQRGTSLTIQCQVDSQVTMMFWYRQQPGQSLTLIATANQGSEATYESGFVIDKFPISRPNLTFSTLTVSNMSPEDSSIYLCSVGGPQETQYFGPGTRLLVL.